This T cell receptor beta chain was profiled in a study of T cell responses to AZD1222 COVID-19 vaccine (dated by TCRdb to the early 2020s). For the wider study: TCR sequencing covered 233 trial participants: some 210 given two doses of AZD1222 and about 26 given two doses of MenACWY control vaccine. Trial participants were enrolled by age into 18-55, 56-69 and 70-plus year subgroups, with about 150, 27 and 61 TCR-sequenced participants respectively. What the research found in general, with its limitations: Conclusions about previously exposed vaccinees are limited, since just five or six AZD1222 recipients were seropositive for SARS-CoV-2 at baseline. Spike-specific TCR breadth and depth rose significantly after two AZD1222 doses compared with day 0 and with MenACWY recipients. In the small 56-69-year group, the increase in depth fell short of significance, most likely because of low power. Participants were mostly white British and included more females than males, and it was suggested by the authors that clonal diversity may have been underestimated. Vaccine-associated CD4 TCRs spanned the whole spike protein, with dominant responses in regions 160-218 and 743-854. Reportedly, close to half of the unique spike-specific TCRs recognized epitopes lying outside the regions that are mutated in the B.1.351 and B.1.1.7 variants. Because no day 14 peak-response samples were available, repertoires were characterized only after the peak T cell response.

As concerns this clone: Its antigen specificity is not known. There are no base qualities to consult, and no much larger clone falls within one base.

In the paper's terms, the time point label means: about 28 days (+/-7) after the second vaccine dose. AZD1222 recipients with second doses at about 4 weeks or about 12 weeks were pooled, because spike-specific TCR depth and breadth did not differ between schedules. Vaccinee samples came from UK trials COV001 and COV002, including a single-blind randomized controlled phase 2/3 trial of AZD1222 (ChAdOx1 nCoV-19) in healthy adults. For TCRbeta chain sequencing, PBMC samples from trial participants were taken at day 0 and at day 28 after the second dose. The CDR3 regions of human TCRbeta chains were subjected to immunosequencing. Turning to the authors' computational methods: Repertoire TCRs were matched against a reference library of SARS-CoV-2-specific TCRs generated with the MIRA antigen-specificity platform. Breadth was defined as the fraction of unique TCRs that were SARS-CoV-2-associated. Depth was defined as the fraction of total T cells that were SARS-CoV-2-associated. Each spike-specific TCR was assigned to its reactive spike region and to a CD4 or CD8 class using the MIRA data. Log10-transformed breadth and depth values were compared by one-way ANOVA with Sidak's multiple comparisons tests. TCRdb mirrors the immuneACCESS table, restricted to in-frame sequences. Some clones are absent from its copies; in checked studies, under half trace to an unresolved V gene, and the reason for the others is unknown. From that table come the V and J calls and clone size; the DNA was used to work out D and trimming. This sample holds 57,000 or so clones; 70% to 80% were observed only once. Jointly, the top ten make up more than 3% of the sample.

The germline V gene (reference sequence) sets CDR1 to LNHDA and CDR2 to SQIVND. The V and J ends are trimmed by 1 base and 8 bases, leaving 11 bases between them. From its cysteine to its phenylalanine, the CDR3 spans 13 amino acids. Only CDR3 DNA is held: 39 bases, read in frame from base 1. Sequencing was performed on peripheral blood, taken 28 days after the second AZD1222 dose. This chain joins TRBV19 to TRBJ1-1; no D gene is confidently identified. The TCR sequence derives from an adult who received the AZD1222 COVID-19 vaccine. The CDR3 here reads CASSIVTAREAFF. The nucleotide sequence reads TGTGCCAGTAGTATAGTTACGGCCAGAGAAGCTTTCTTT.